This passage covers 29 T cell receptor beta chains from one sample sequenced in a study of T cells after yellow fever vaccination. A single record per CDR3 protein comes from TCRdb applying MiXCR to the 5' RACE reads. The repertoire includes over 300,000 distinct CDR3 sequences, about 6.9% of them detected once, and roughly a sixth sits in the top ten. Sequenced here: PBMCs, sampled about 49 days after the first yellow fever vaccination. These TCRs come from a man in his late teens or twenties who received the YFV17D yellow fever vaccine.

In its sample, this clonotype was seen a few times. The chain links TRBV5-1 to TRBJ1-1; D call uncertain. The CDR3 is 13 amino acids. Germline lookup yields CDR1 SGHRS and CDR2 YFSETQ. Trimming removed 7 bases at V and 1 base at J, with 11 bases between. DNA of the CDR3: TGCGCCAGCGGAACAGATTCGAACACTGAAGCTTTCTTT. It codes for CASGTDSNTEAFF.

This chain uses TRBV5-1 with TRBJ2-3; the D gene could be TRBD1 or TRBD2 (5 bases each). V was clipped by 4 bases and J by 5 bases, with 17 bases between them. Per germline, CDR1 SGHRS and CDR2 YFSETQ. This CDR3 comprises 15 residues. The chain's CDR3 is CASSPGTVWGDTQYF. The DNA of the CDR3 is TGCGCCAGCAGCCCAGGGACCGTATGGGGAGATACGCAGTATTTT.

As regards this clonotype: With a much larger clone just one base away, this may be a read error. The DNA of the CDR3 is TGCAGCGTCACCGCGACCCTACGGGGAGAGAACCAGTACTTC. Encoded protein: CSVTATLRGENQYF. The chain is built from TRBV29-1 and TRBJ2-5, with D possibly TRBD2 on 5 matching bases. From germline, CDR1 is SQVTM and CDR2 ANQGSEA. The CDR3 totals 14 residues.

This clonotype was recorded many times. The CDR3 DNA reads as TGCGCCAGCAGCCAAACTCTGGGGAGGGGCGACAATGAGCAGTTCTTC. It specifies CASSQTLGRGDNEQFF. The chain employs TRBV4-1 and TRBJ2-1, with TRBD2 matching over 7 bases. The V and J ends lost 2 bases and 5 bases, in that order; junction bases with no gene match: 9. Germline CDR1 is MGHRA and CDR2 is YSYEKL. The CDR3 consists of 16 residues.

As concerns this clonotype: One base away lies a much larger clone, so this may be a sequencing read error. The chain joins TRBV19 to TRBJ1-2, with D unclear. The CDR3 is 12 residues long. Germline lookup yields CDR1 LNHDA and CDR2 SQIVND (reference sequence). The CDR3 region is CASSPEAYGFTF. CDR3 DNA: TGTGCCAGTAGTCCAGAGGCCTATGGCTTCACCTTC.

V is TRBV12-3 or TRBV12-4 and J is TRBJ2-3, with 7 bases that match TRBD2. The length of the CDR3 is 16 residues. With 5 bases clipped from V and 2 bases from J, the junction kept 10 bases outside the gene matches. The CDR3 loop reads CASSPLSGRLTDTQYF. CDR3 nucleotide sequence: TGTGCCAGCAGTCCACTTAGCGGGCGACTCACAGATACGCAGTATTTT.

This clonotype has ten or more counts. The CDR3 sequence: CATSDYGNSPLHF. CDR3 coding DNA: TGTGCCACCAGTGATTATGGTAATTCACCCCTCCACTTT. The J gene is TRBJ1-6, the V gene TRBV24-1; D is uncertain. The germline CDR1 and CDR2 sequences are KGHDR and SFDVKD. Deletions cut 2 bases from V and 6 bases from J, with 4 bases between. This CDR3 comprises 13 residues.

V and J are TRBV27 and TRBJ2-1; TRBD1 agrees at 8 bases. Germline loops: CDR1 MNHEY, CDR2 SMNVEV (reference sequence). V lost 4 bases to trimming and J lost 7 bases; unmatched junction nucleotides: 9. This CDR3 contains 15 residues. CDR3 DNA: TGTGCCAGCAGTTCCGAGCAGGGGGCAGGTAATGAGCAGTTCTTC. Its translation: CASSSEQGAGNEQFF.

The chain combines TRBV20-1 with TRBJ2-5, with unresolved D. The CDR3 loop spans 10 amino acids. V was pared by 8 bases and J by 5 bases, with 9 bases between. Germline CDR1 DFQATT, CDR2 SNEGSKA (reference sequence). CDR3 sequence reads: CSSLGETQYF. The CDR3 region has the DNA TGCAGTTCTCTTGGGGAGACCCAGTACTTC.

This clonotype appeared a few times. The rearrangement uses TRBV28 and TRBJ2-3, with D possibly being TRBD2 (7 bases). Germline V gene lookup returns CDR1 MDHEN and CDR2 SYDVKM. Trimming shortened V by 8 bases and J by 0 bases, and 18 bases separated the two germline ends. This CDR3 is built from 16 residues. The CDR3 DNA sequence: TGTGCCAGCCGTCTTAGGGGGGGACTAAGCACAGATACGCAGTATTTT. It yields the protein CASRLRGGLSTDTQYF.

This clonotype was detected a few times. The chain combines TRBV6-5 with TRBJ2-7; D unresolved. This CDR3 is 13 amino acids long. Germline V gives CDR1 MNHEY, CDR2 SVGAGI. Between the trimmed V and J ends, which lost 0 bases and 7 bases, there was a span of 10 bases. The CDR3 DNA follows: TGTGCCAGCAGTTACTCGACTTACGGGGAGCAGTACTTC. It translates to CASSYSTYGEQYF.

The J gene is TRBJ2-7, the V gene TRBV10-2; D unresolved. Trimming pared 5 bases from V and 2 bases from J, leaving 10 bases between. Germline V CDR1 and CDR2: WSHSY, SAAADI. The CDR3 contains 13 residues. This chain's CDR3 is CASSPGNTYEQYF. The CDR3 DNA sequence: TGCGCCAGCAGTCCCGGTAATACCTACGAGCAGTACTTC.

This clonotype was picked up many times. This chain links TRBV7-6 with TRBJ2-1; D not certain. Trimming stripped 1 base from V and 7 bases from J, with 5 bases between. The length of the CDR3 is 12 residues. CDR1 SGHVS and CDR2 FNYEAQ come from the germline V gene. The CDR3 is CASSLVWNEQFF. CDR3 DNA: TGTGCCAGCAGCTTAGTGTGGAATGAGCAGTTCTTC.

This clonotype appeared many times. The chain employs TRBV5-1 and TRBJ1-1; tentatively, D is TRBD1 (6 bases). This CDR3 has 15 residues. Germline CDR1 and CDR2: SGHRS and YFSETQ. Between the trimmed V and J ends, which lost 2 bases and 4 bases, there was a span of 15 bases. This CDR3 reads CASSFNRVVGTEAFF. CDR3 in DNA: TGCGCCAGCAGCTTCAACAGGGTGGTTGGCACTGAAGCTTTCTTT.

The chain is built from TRBV7-2 and TRBJ1-1; D is ambiguous. Germline V gene sequence: CDR1 SGHTA, CDR2 FQGNSA. The CDR3 length is 13 residues. V dropped 5 bases and J dropped 2 bases, with 9 bases sitting between them. CDR3 protein: CASSKTRNTEAFF. The DNA of the CDR3 is TGTGCCAGCAGCAAAACACGTAACACTGAAGCTTTCTTT.

This clonotype was seen only a few times. V gene TRBV30 combines with J gene TRBJ2-7; no definite D call. The CDR3 totals 13 residues. Germline CDR1 reads GTSNPN; CDR2 reads SVGIG (reference sequence). The germline V and J ends were trimmed by 0 bases and 7 bases, with 13 bases remaining between them. In DNA form, the CDR3 reads TGTGCCTGGAGTGTGTTGGACCGCTCGGAGCAGTACTTC. Residues: CAWSVLDRSEQYF.

The chain links TRBV6-1 to TRBJ2-7; the D is unclear. The CDR3 spans 15 residues. Trimming removed 6 bases from V and 0 bases from J, with 15 bases in between. CDR1 MNHNS and CDR2 SASEGT come from the germline V gene. In DNA, the CDR3 is TGTGCCAGCAGGGAATTGGAACAAAGCTCCTACGAGCAGTACGTC. Translating it yields CASRELEQSSYEQYV.

This clonotype was seen many times. The chain is built from TRBV7-3 and TRBJ2-2; 7 nucleotides match TRBD2. The CDR3 has 15 amino acids. J gave up 5 bases and V 6 bases, and 9 bases lay outside the gene matches. Germline CDR1 and CDR2: SGHTA and FQGTGA. The CDR3 DNA reads as TGTGCCAGCAGTATGGGACTACCCGCGACCGGGGAGCTGTTTTTT. Translated, it gives CASSMGLPATGELFF.

This clonotype was detected only a few times. This chain links TRBV6-5 with TRBJ2-3; 9 nucleotides agree with TRBD2. The CDR3 loop spans 15 amino acids. V was clipped by 2 bases and J by 2 bases; unmatched bases: 2. Germline V gene data show CDR1 as MNHEY and CDR2 as SVGAGI. The CDR3 nucleotides are TGTGCCAGCAGTTACCTAGCGGGGACCACAGATACGCAGTATTTT. As protein: CASSYLAGTTDTQYF.

This clonotype was seen at least ten times. The V call is TRBV6-1, the J call TRBJ1-2, with D perhaps matching TRBD1 (6 bases). Germline loops: CDR1 MNHNS, CDR2 SASEGT. V dropped 5 bases and J dropped 2 bases, with 15 bases sitting between them. CDR3 length: 15 amino acids. The CDR3 region is CASSRQVRVNYGYTF. The CDR3 region has the DNA TGTGCCAGCAGTCGACAGGTTCGGGTGAACTATGGCTACACCTTC.

The gene calls are TRBV29-1 and TRBJ2-3; TRBD2 matches 15 bases. J was trimmed by 1 base and V by 4 bases; bases with no gene match: 3. Germline loops: CDR1 SQVTM, CDR2 ANQGSEA. This CDR3 has 16 residues. CDR3 sequence (DNA): TGCAGCGTTGCGGGACTAGCGGGGGGCCGCACAGATACGCAGTATTTT. It encodes CSVAGLAGGRTDTQYF.

V and J are TRBV12-3 or TRBV12-4 and TRBJ2-2; TRBD2 aligns across 7 bases. After removal of 5 bases from V and 3 bases from J, the junction contained 3 bases not matched to a gene. The length of the CDR3 is 14 residues. The CDR3 nucleotides read TGTGCCAGCAGTCTGGGGGGGTACACCGGGGAGCTGTTTTTT. Its translation: CASSLGGYTGELFF.

This sequence joins TRBV7-2 and TRBJ2-5, with TRBD2 identical over 10 bases. Germline assignment: CDR1 SGHTA and CDR2 FQGNSA. With V trimmed by 4 bases and J by 2 bases, 7 bases remained unmatched. This CDR3 has 16 residues. As DNA, the CDR3 is TGTGCCAGCAGCTCCCTTAGCGGGGGGAGGCAAGAGACCCAGTACTTC. This gives the protein CASSSLSGGRQETQYF.

This clonotype turned up a few times. The chain carries TRBV19 and TRBJ1-1; maybe TRBD1 (5 bases). Germline assignment: CDR1 LNHDA and CDR2 SQIVND (reference sequence). The CDR3 spans 12 residues. Deletions cut 8 bases from V and 0 bases from J, with 7 bases between. Here the CDR3 DNA reads TGTGCCAGTGCGGGGGTGAACACTGAAGCTTTCTTT. Translated: CASAGVNTEAFF.

This sequence joins TRBV18 and TRBJ1-5, with 11 bases identical to TRBD1. Germline V gene sequence: CDR1 KGHSH, CDR2 LQKENI. Trimming at V came to 4 bases and at J to 6 bases, leaving 5 bases not matched to a gene. CDR3 length: 15 residues. CDR3 sequence (DNA): TGTGCCAGCTCACTAGTAGGGACAGGGGGTCAGCCCCAGCATTTT. It encodes CASSLVGTGGQPQHF.

This clonotype appeared many times. The chain combines TRBV4-1 with TRBJ1-5; 9 bases are a match to TRBD1. The germline gives CDR1 MGHRA, CDR2 YSYEKL. V shed 3 bases, J shed 3 bases, and the junction held 6 bases outside the gene matches. The CDR3 runs 16 residues. CDR3 sequence: CASSQPGQGPNQPQHF. CDR3 bases: TGCGCCAGCAGCCAGCCGGGACAGGGTCCCAATCAGCCCCAGCATTTT.

This clonotype was detected ten times or more. The gene calls are TRBV6-5 and TRBJ2-5; D is perhaps TRBD2 (5 bases). The CDR3 spans 15 residues. CDR1 MNHEY and CDR2 SVGAGI come from the germline V gene. V was clipped by 4 bases and J by 3 bases, with 15 bases between them. CDR3 sequence: CASSSMGEGEETQYF. The CDR3 nucleotides read TGTGCCAGCAGTTCAATGGGCGAGGGAGAAGAGACCCAGTACTTC.

The chain employs TRBV12-5 and TRBJ2-2, with TRBD1 matching 8 bases. Germline CDR1 and CDR2: LGHNT and FRNRAP. CDR3 length: 17 amino acids. V lost 2 bases and J lost 2; bases outside the gene matches: 7. The CDR3 region is CASGLYLDRGNTGELFF. CDR3 coding DNA: TGTGCTAGTGGTTTGTACTTAGACAGGGGAAACACCGGGGAGCTGTTTTTT.

This clonotype was picked up many times. The rearrangement joins TRBV2 to TRBJ1-2, with unresolved D. Per the germline V gene, CDR1 is SNHLY and CDR2 is FYNNEI. V was clipped by 2 bases and J by 4 bases, with 14 bases between them. The CDR3 has 15 residues. The DNA for the CDR3 is TGTGCCAGCAGTGAATCCAGCGAGTTCATCTATGGCTACACCTTC. Its translation: CASSESSEFIYGYTF.